One sample yielded the 28 T cell receptor beta chains listed below, sequenced in a study of T cell repertoires in cytomegalovirus infection. For these TCRs, the target antigens are not known. In TCRdb, the reads were re-called with MiXCR into one record per CDR3 protein. This table has over 250,000 distinct CDR3 sequences, approximately 22% appearing once. Here the sequenced sample was cultured PBMCs, taken from culture after CMV antigen stimulation. The source is a human donor in good health (CMV status not recorded). Some clones in this sample may be carry-over from other donors' samples.

This clonotype came up a few times. V and J are TRBV4-3 and TRBJ1-3, with a tentative D call TRBD1 (5 bases). Germline CDR1 is LGHNA and CDR2 is YSLEER. CDR3 length: 15 amino acids. V was shortened by 0 bases and J by 3 bases, with 9 bases between the two germline ends. As DNA, the CDR3 is TGCGCCAGCAGCCAAGATGCAGGGCTTGGAAACACCATATATTTT. Protein product: CASSQDAGLGNTIYF.

The chain employs TRBV6-5 and TRBJ2-7, with D perhaps matching TRBD2 (5 bases). Germline loops: CDR1 MNHEY, CDR2 SVGAGI. Deletions cut 5 bases from V and 2 bases from J, with 16 bases between. The CDR3 contains 15 residues. CDR3 coding DNA: TGTGCCAGCAGTAGTCTTTTAAGGGAGACCTACGAGCAGTACGTC. This gives the protein CASSSLLRETYEQYV.

The table lists this clonotype with a few counts. The V gene is TRBV9, the J gene TRBJ1-1; D remains unclear. The CDR3 loop spans 15 amino acids. CDR1 SGDLS and CDR2 YYNGEE come from the germline V gene. Trimming pared 1 base from V and 1 base from J, leaving 11 bases between. The CDR3 protein is CASSVLGNQNTEAFF. The CDR3, as DNA: TGTGCCAGCAGCGTACTCGGAAACCAGAACACTGAAGCTTTCTTT.

CDR3 DNA sequence: TGCAGTGTTCGGGCCGTGAACACTGAAGCTTTCTTT. As protein: CSVRAVNTEAFF. The rearrangement uses TRBV20-1 and TRBJ1-1; D remains ambiguous. This CDR3 has 12 amino acids. The V and J ends lost 7 bases and 0 bases respectively, with 9 bases between them. The germline V gene has CDR1 DFQATT and CDR2 SNEGSKA (reference sequence).

The V and J genes are TRBV7-2 and TRBJ1-3, with no clear D. Trimming removed 3 bases at V and 5 bases at J, with 8 bases between. The CDR3 loop spans 13 amino acids. Germline-derived CDR1 and CDR2 are SGHTA and FQGNSA. In DNA form, the CDR3 reads TGTGCCAGCAGCTTTGGCCGCCGAAACACCATATATTTT. Its protein is CASSFGRRNTIYF.

This clonotype was observed a handful of times. The rearrangement joins TRBV28 to TRBJ1-2; 9 bases agree with TRBD1. The CDR3 totals 16 residues. Germline CDR1 is MDHEN and CDR2 is SYDVKM. Unmatched junction bases numbered 15, after V lost 5 bases and J lost 8 bases. The CDR3 spells CASSRYPPTGGGGYTF. CDR3 in DNA: TGTGCCAGCAGTCGTTACCCCCCGACAGGGGGTGGGGGCTACACCTTC.

The chain joins TRBV7-9 to TRBJ1-3; 12 positions match TRBD1. CDR1 and CDR2 from the germline V gene are SEHNR and FQNEAQ (reference sequence). This CDR3 is 17 amino acids long. V lost 4 bases to trimming and J lost 0 bases; unmatched junction nucleotides: 4. CDR3 bases: TGTGCCAGCAGCTCGGGACAGGGGGCCTTCTCTGGAAACACCATATATTTT. Translating it yields CASSSGQGAFSGNTIYF.

A few counts support this clonotype. This sequence joins TRBV6-2 or TRBV6-3 and TRBJ2-1; D not resolved. V was clipped by 2 bases and J by 6 bases, with 5 bases between them. Germline lookup yields CDR1 MNHEY and CDR2 SVGEGT. This CDR3 has 12 residues. In DNA form, the CDR3 reads TGTGCCAGCAGTTACAGGGTCAATGAGCAGTTCTTC. It codes for CASSYRVNEQFF.

Points on this clonotype: This could be a read error, since a much larger clone is one nucleotide away. This chain links TRBV7-2 with TRBJ2-7, with D possibly being TRBD1 (6 bases). This CDR3 is 15 amino acids long. Between the trimmed V and J ends, which lost 2 bases and 2 bases, there was a span of 13 bases. Germline CDR1 and CDR2: SGHTA and FQGNSA. Here the CDR3 reads CASSLRAGVTYEQYF. The CDR3 nucleotides read TGTGCCAGCAGCTTACGGGCAGGGGTGACCTACGAGCAGTACTTC.

The chain uses TRBV28 and TRBJ2-7; D unclear. From germline, CDR1 is MDHEN and CDR2 SYDVKM. The ends were cut back, 3 bases at V and 6 bases at J, with 12 bases in the middle. The CDR3 runs 13 residues. CDR3: CASSFSLTSEQYF. The DNA of the CDR3 is TGTGCCAGCAGTTTCAGCCTGACTTCCGAGCAGTACTTC.

This clonotype has ten or more counts. The chain employs TRBV7-2 and TRBJ2-2; 11 nucleotides match TRBD2. The CDR3 is made up of 16 amino acids. Trimming at V came to 6 bases and at J to 5 bases, leaving 8 bases not matched to a gene. Germline V CDR1 and CDR2: SGHTA, FQGNSA. This chain's CDR3 is CASRDLAGGPTGELFF. CDR3 bases: TGTGCCAGCAGGGACTTAGCGGGAGGGCCTACCGGGGAGCTGTTTTTT.

Many counts were recorded for this clonotype. The V and J genes are TRBV2 and TRBJ2-1; 8 bases are shared with TRBD2. Trimming cost V 2 bases and J 3 bases; bases outside gene matches: 6. The CDR3 is 16 amino acids. From germline, CDR1 is SNHLY and CDR2 FYNNEI. CDR3 in DNA: TGTGCCAGCAGTGAATACACTAGCGGATACTACAATGAGCAGTTCTTC. Its protein product is CASSEYTSGYYNEQFF.

This clonotype was counted between two and nine times. The gene calls are TRBV4-2 and TRBJ2-7; the match to TRBD2 covers 12 bases. Germline V gene lookup returns CDR1 LGHNA and CDR2 YNFKEQ. The ends lost 3 bases at V and 5 bases at J; junction bases unmatched: 2. This CDR3 is built from 14 residues. The chain's CDR3 is CASSHLAGGDEQYF. The CDR3 bases are TGTGCCAGCAGCCACCTAGCGGGAGGGGACGAGCAGTACTTC.

In its sample, this clonotype was seen a few times. The CDR3 DNA sequence: TGTGCCAGCTCGATGATGACAGGGATTAATGGCTACACCTTC. Its protein product is CASSMMTGINGYTF. The rearrangement links TRBV19 to TRBJ1-2; TRBD1 agrees at 7 bases. The ends lost 9 bases at V and 6 bases at J; junction bases unmatched: 13. CDR1 is LNHDA, CDR2 SQIVND, per germline (reference sequence). The CDR3 contains 14 residues.

At least ten counts were recorded for this clonotype. The rearrangement joins TRBV7-2 to TRBJ2-5; D is unresolved. Germline V gene lookup returns CDR1 SGHTA and CDR2 FQGNSA. The CDR3 is made up of 13 amino acids. The germline V and J ends were trimmed by 1 base and 3 bases, with 6 bases remaining between them. The CDR3 coding sequence is TGTGCCAGCAGCTTAGTCGGAAAAGAGACCCAGTACTTC. It translates to CASSLVGKETQYF.

This clonotype was counted between two and nine times. The chain is built from TRBV6-2 or TRBV6-3 and TRBJ2-7; D may be TRBD2 (6 bases). Trimming removed 1 base at V and 4 bases at J, with 8 bases between. This CDR3 has 13 amino acids. CDR1 and CDR2 from the germline V gene are MNHEY and SVGEGT. The CDR3 DNA sequence: TGTGCCAGCAGTTACTGGGCGGGATACGAGCAGTACTTC. This codes for CASSYWAGYEQYF.

The genes are TRBV12-3 or TRBV12-4 and TRBJ2-1; D remains unclear. The CDR3 spans 13 residues. Trimming stripped 7 bases from V and 5 bases from J, with 12 bases between. CDR3 sequence reads: CASISGTHNEQFF. The CDR3, as DNA: TGTGCCAGCATCAGTGGAACTCACAATGAGCAGTTCTTC.

This clonotype was detected a few times. This chain connects TRBV19 to TRBJ2-1; D unresolved. The V end was cut by 6 bases, the J end by 2 bases, with 14 bases between. The germline V gene encodes CDR1 LNHDA and CDR2 SQIVND (reference sequence). This CDR3 has 15 residues. The CDR3 coding sequence is TGTGCCAGTAGCTCGACTCCTATCACCTACAATGAGCAGTTCTTC. As protein: CASSSTPITYNEQFF.

This clonotype appeared a single time. This may be a read error: a much more frequent sequence differs by one nucleotide. The chain carries TRBV19 and TRBJ2-2; no firm D call. The CDR3 totals 13 residues. Germline CDR1 and CDR2: LNHDA and SQIVND (reference sequence). Trimming stripped 7 bases from V and 7 bases from J, with 13 bases between. In DNA, the CDR3 is TGTGCCAGTATGGTATGGACGAGCGGGGAGCTGTTTTTT. It is translated as CASMVWTSGELFF.

The rearrangement uses TRBV7-2 and TRBJ2-7; D gene uncertain. Trimming pared 5 bases from V and 3 bases from J, leaving 11 bases between. The CDR3 is 13 residues long. The V gene's germline CDR1 is SGHTA and CDR2 FQGNSA. This chain's CDR3 is CASSPRDNYEQYF. The CDR3 bases are TGTGCCAGCAGCCCACGAGACAACTACGAGCAGTACTTC.

The chain has TRBV5-6 and TRBJ1-2, with a weak D call TRBD1 (5 bases). V was cut by 2 bases and J by 4 bases, with 12 bases left in between. The CDR3 covers 14 residues. In germline, CDR1 is SGHDT, CDR2 YYEEEE. CDR3: CASSFDRPTYGYTF. Written as DNA, the CDR3 is TGTGCCAGCAGCTTCGACAGACCTACCTATGGCTACACCTTC.

This clonotype was recorded many times. The chain employs TRBV7-3 and TRBJ1-1, with 9 bases identical to TRBD1. CDR1 SGHTA and CDR2 FQGTGA come from the germline V gene. There are 15 residues in the CDR3. V shed 7 bases and J 5 bases; nucleotides not matched to a gene: 11. In DNA, the CDR3 is TGTGCCAGCACCCAACTCACAGGGGGCAGGACTGAAGCTTTCTTT. It codes for CASTQLTGGRTEAFF.

This clonotype has a count of ten or more. The V call is TRBV12-3 or TRBV12-4, the J call TRBJ1-5; 7 nucleotides match TRBD1. V lost 0 bases to trimming and J lost 3 bases; unmatched junction nucleotides: 5. This CDR3 contains 16 residues. The CDR3 sequence: CASSLALTGLNQPQHF. DNA of the CDR3: TGTGCCAGCAGTTTAGCCCTGACAGGGCTCAATCAGCCCCAGCATTTT.

This clonotype was counted between two and nine times. V usage is TRBV27 and J usage is TRBJ1-1; TRBD1 matches 10 bases. From germline, CDR1 is MNHEY and CDR2 SMNVEV (reference sequence). Trimming removed 4 bases from V and 1 base from J; junction bases left unmatched: 6. This CDR3 has 16 amino acids. The CDR3 sequence: CASSSDRGPSNTEAFF. The CDR3 nucleotides read TGTGCCAGCAGTTCCGACAGGGGGCCTTCGAACACTGAAGCTTTCTTT.

This clonotype was observed at least ten times. The CDR3 DNA reads TGTGCCAGCAGCTTAGGGCATCAGGGCGCCACTGAAGCTTTCTTT. Translation gives CASSLGHQGATEAFF. The chain couples TRBV7-8 to TRBJ1-1; D perhaps matches TRBD1 (5 bases). The V gene's germline CDR1 is SGHVS and CDR2 FQNEAQ. V was pared by 1 base and J by 4 bases, with 13 bases between. The CDR3 is 15 residues long.

This clonotype was detected a few times. V and J are TRBV12-3 or TRBV12-4 and TRBJ2-1, with TRBD1 matching over 7 bases. V was clipped by 2 bases and J by 9 bases; unmatched bases: 4. The CDR3 extends over 13 amino acids. The CDR3 bases are TGTGCCAGCAGTTTAACCAGGGGGTCTGAGCAGTTCTTC. This codes for CASSLTRGSEQFF.

This clonotype was picked up a small number of times. The chain uses TRBV29-1 and TRBJ2-6; D is unresolved. Germline CDR1 SQVTM, CDR2 ANQGSEA. This CDR3 contains 15 residues. The V and J ends lost 1 base and 0 bases respectively, with 7 bases between them. The CDR3 nucleotides read TGCAGCGTTGAAGGAACCGGCTCTGGGGCCAACGTCCTGACTTTC. Translated, it gives CSVEGTGSGANVLTF.

This clonotype was recorded at least ten times. CDR3 bases: TGTGCCAGCAGCTGGGGTGCCGGGGAGCTGTTTTTT. Protein sequence: CASSWGAGELFF. The chain combines TRBV7-6 with TRBJ2-2; no clear D gene. Germline V gene data show CDR1 as SGHVS and CDR2 as FNYEAQ. The CDR3 totals 12 residues. Trimming shortened V by 4 bases and J by 6 bases, and 6 bases separated the two germline ends.